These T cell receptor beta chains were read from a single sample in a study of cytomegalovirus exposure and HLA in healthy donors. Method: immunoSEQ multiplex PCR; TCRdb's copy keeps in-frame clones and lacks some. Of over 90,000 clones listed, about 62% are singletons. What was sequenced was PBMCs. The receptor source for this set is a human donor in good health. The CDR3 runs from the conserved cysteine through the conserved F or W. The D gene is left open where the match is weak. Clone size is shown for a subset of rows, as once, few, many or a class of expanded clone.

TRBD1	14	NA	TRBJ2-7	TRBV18	TGTGCCAGCTCACACCGGGACAGGGCGGACGAGCAGTACTTC	CASSHRDRADEQYF
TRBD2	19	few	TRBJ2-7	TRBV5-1	TGCGCCAGCAGCTCCTCGGGGGGGACTAGCGGGAGGATAGGGTACGAGCAGTACTTC	CASSSSGGTSGRIGYEQYF
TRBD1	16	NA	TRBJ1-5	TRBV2	TGTGCCAGCAGTGACTTGGGTCAGGGGGCTAGGCAGCCCCAGCATTTT	CASSDLGQGARQPQHF
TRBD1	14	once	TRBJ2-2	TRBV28	TGTGCCAGCTACGACAGGGCTCGTACCGGGGAGCTGTTTTTT	CASYDRARTGELFF
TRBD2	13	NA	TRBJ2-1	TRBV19	TGTGCCAGTAGTTCCCGGGGGGGGAATGGTCAGTTCTTC	CASSSRGGNGQFF
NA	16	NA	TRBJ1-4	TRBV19	TGTGCCAGTAGTATGGCCCCACAGGGAACTAATGAAAAACTGTTTTTT	CASSMAPQGTNEKLFF
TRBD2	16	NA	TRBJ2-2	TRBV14	TGTGCCAGCAGCCAGAGACTAGCGGGAGCGGCCGGGGAGCTGTTTTTT	CASSQRLAGAAGELFF
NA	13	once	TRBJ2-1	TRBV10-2	TGCGCCAGCGGTATGGGACAATACAATGAGCAGTTCTTC	CASGMGQYNEQFF
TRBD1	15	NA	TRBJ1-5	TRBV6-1	TGTGCCAGCATTTCACGGACAGGCCGTTATCAGCCCCAGCATTTT	CASISRTGRYQPQHF
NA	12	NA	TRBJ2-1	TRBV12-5	TGTGCTAGTGCCACCGATATAGAGGGTGCGTTCTTC	CASATDIEGAFF
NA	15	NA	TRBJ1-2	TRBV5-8	TGCGCCAGCAGCTTGGCCTGGGGCCGGGACTATGGCTACACCTTC	CASSLAWGRDYGYTF
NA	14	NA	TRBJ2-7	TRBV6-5	TGTGCCAGCAGGTACCGGGACACCCCCTACGAGCAGTACTTC	CASRYRDTPYEQYF
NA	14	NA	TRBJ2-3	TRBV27	TGTGCCAGCAGTTTGGTTCACCAGGCAGATACGCAGTATTTT	CASSLVHQADTQYF
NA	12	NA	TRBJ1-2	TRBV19	TGTGCCAGTAGGGTAGGGGAAGGTGGCTACACCTTC	CASRVGEGGYTF
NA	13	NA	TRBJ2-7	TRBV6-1	TGTGCCAGCGTCCTTGGAGGGGCGGTCGAGCAGTACTTC	CASVLGGAVEQYF
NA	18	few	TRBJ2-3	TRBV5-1	TGCGCCAGCAGCTTGGGAAGTTTACGAGCGTTAGGGGTAGATACGCAGTATTTT	CASSLGSLRALGVDTQYF
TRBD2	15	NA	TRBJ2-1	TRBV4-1	TGCGCCAGCAGCCAAGGACTAGCGGGATTCAATGAGCAGTTCTTC	CASSQGLAGFNEQFF
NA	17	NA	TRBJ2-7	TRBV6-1	TGTGCCAGCAGTGAAGCGAGAGAACCTGCCCTCTCCTACGAGCAGTACTTC	CASSEAREPALSYEQYF
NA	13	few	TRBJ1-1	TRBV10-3	TGTGCCATCAGGGGAGTTATGAACACTGAAGCTTTCTTT	CAIRGVMNTEAFF
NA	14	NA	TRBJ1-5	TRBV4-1	TGCGCCAGCAGCCACAGTCTGAGCAATCAGCCCCAGCATTTT	CASSHSLSNQPQHF
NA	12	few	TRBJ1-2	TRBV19	TGTGCCAGCGAGACAGGCAGCTATGGCTACACCTTC	CASETGSYGYTF
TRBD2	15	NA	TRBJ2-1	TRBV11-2	TGTGCCAGCAGCGTAAGACTAGCGGACTACAATGAGCAGTTCTTC	CASSVRLADYNEQFF
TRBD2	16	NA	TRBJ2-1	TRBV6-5	TGTGCCAGCAGTTATGGTGGACTAGCGGGATACAATGAGCAGTTCTTC	CASSYGGLAGYNEQFF
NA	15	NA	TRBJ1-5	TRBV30	TGTGCCTGGAGTCCGGTGTCAGGGTACAATCAGCCCCAGCATTTT	CAWSPVSGYNQPQHF
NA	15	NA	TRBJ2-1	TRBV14	TGTGCCAGCAGCCAAGGTGGGAGCTCCTACAATGAGCAGTTCTTC	CASSQGGSSYNEQFF
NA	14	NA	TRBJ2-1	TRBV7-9	TGTGCCAGCAGCACGGCAGGGAAAGTCTATGAGCAGTTCTTC	CASSTAGKVYEQFF
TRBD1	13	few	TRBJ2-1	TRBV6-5	TGTGCCAGCAGTCTGACAGGGAAAAATGAGCAGTTCTTC	CASSLTGKNEQFF
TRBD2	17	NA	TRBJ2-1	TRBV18	TGTGCCAGCTCACCTAGGACTAGCGGGAGTTCCTACAATGAGCAGTTCTTC	CASSPRTSGSSYNEQFF
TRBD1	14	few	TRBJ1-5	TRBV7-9	TGTGCCAGCAGCGTGGACAGGGTCAATCAGCCCCAGCATTTT	CASSVDRVNQPQHF
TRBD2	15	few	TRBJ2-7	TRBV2	TGTGCCAGCAGTGAAGGAGGACTAGTTGGTCCCGAGCAGTACTTC	CASSEGGLVGPEQYF